These 4 T cell receptor beta chains were all obtained from the same sample, sequenced in a study of T cell responses to AZD1222 COVID-19 vaccine. Some clones are missing from TCRdb's copy, which holds only in-frame ones; the method was immunoSEQ multiplex PCR. The table includes roughly 100,000 clones, 70% to 90% detected once. The sample consisted of peripheral blood, taken on day 0 of AZD1222 vaccination. The receptors here all came from an adult in good health.

The chain is built from TRBV6-6 and TRBJ1-1; D is uncertain. Deletions cut 7 bases from V and 6 bases from J, with 18 bases between. The CDR3 is 14 residues long. The germline V gene encodes CDR1 MNHNY and CDR2 SVGAGI (reference sequence). The CDR3 reads CASTGFGESAEAFF. DNA for the CDR3: TGTGCCAGCACGGGGTTTGGGGAATCCGCTGAAGCTTTCTTT.

The chain links TRBV4-3 to TRBJ1-1, with TRBD1 as a possible D gene (5 bases). Germline CDR1 LGHNA, CDR2 YSLEER. This CDR3 has 16 amino acids. Trimming took 3 bases from V and 4 from J, leaving 18 bases between them. CDR3 bases: TGCGCCAGCAGCCACACCCTGAGAGGGGTCGGCACTGAAGCTTTCTTT. Translation gives CASSHTLRGVGTEAFF.

V is TRBV12-3 or TRBV12-4 and J is TRBJ2-3; no reliable D call. Trimming removed 6 bases at V and 5 bases at J, with 6 bases between. This CDR3 contains 11 residues. CDR3 residues: CASSNEDTQYF. The CDR3 DNA sequence: TGTGCCAGCAGCAATGAAGATACGCAGTATTTT.

The V call is TRBV11-3, the J call TRBJ2-5; D may match TRBD1 or TRBD2 (5 bases each). Looked up from germline, CDR1 is SGHNT and CDR2 is YENEEA. This CDR3 has 15 residues. The ends were cut back, 6 bases at V and 1 base at J, with 15 bases in the middle. The chain's CDR3 is CASRPGRLGQETQYF. In DNA form, the CDR3 reads TGTGCCAGCAGGCCGGGACGCCTTGGCCAAGAGACCCAGTACTTC. Looking up the rest from reference TRBV11-3 and TRBJ2-5 gives the full variable domain: EAGVVQSPRYKIIEKKQPVAFWCNPISGHNTLYWYLQNLGQGPELLIRYENEEAVDDSQLPKDRFSAERLKGVDSTLKIQPAELGDSAVYLCASRPGRLGQETQYFGPGTRLLVL.